The clone carrying this T cell receptor beta chain was detected once. No DNA is shown, since the ends of the CDR3 on it are uncertain; the CDR3 is the one TCRdb lists. The sample comes from a study of blood T cell repertoires in COVID-19. Study-level background: Nucleic acid was either cDNA or gDNA, and it came from T cells, B-cell-depleted T cells, or PBMCs.

Seattle cases were enrolled at active infection and followed longitudinally. TCRdb's copy holds only in-frame clones and misses some; the assay was immunoSEQ multiplex PCR. The sample records just over 350,000 clones, about 88% being singletons. Both ends counted, the CDR3 spans 14 residues. The sequence came from a woman aged 55 to 70 with COVID-19, enrolled during active disease. Sequencing input: peripheral blood. The J gene is TRBJ2-1, the V gene TRBV21-1; TRBD2, as called in the table, went unchecked against the DNA. TRBV21-1 is listed as a pseudogene. The CDR3 here is CASSTVAGGNEQFF.